This T cell receptor beta chain was retrieved from a study of shared clonotypes between healthy human individuals. Study details: The donor group consisted of a couple of women and a few men, aged 18 to 49. Per donor, three plates held CD4 naive cells, three held CD4 memory, two held CD8 naive and one held CD8 memory.

CDR3 length: 17 residues. The germline gives CDR1 SGHDN, CDR2 FVKESK. V shed 1 base and J shed 0 bases, with 10 bases lying between them. The repertoire was sequenced with immunoSEQ multiplex PCR; TCRdb's copy has only in-frame clones and lacks some. Of about 2,100,000 clones listed, about 93% are singletons. Terminally differentiated effector memory CD45RA+ cells were excluded by CCR7 positive selection of CD45RO-negative cells. This receptor was taken from a man younger than 35 in good health. Some clones in this sample may be carry-over from other donors' samples. This chain connects TRBV14 to TRBJ2-6; D is uncertain. Source material: naive CD8+ T cells from PBMCs. DNA of the CDR3: TGTGCCAGCAGCCAAGGCTTCGCCTACTCTGGGGCCAACGTCCTGACTTTC. It is translated as CASSQGFAYSGANVLTF.